The present entry profiles one T cell receptor beta chain with its context. Antigen specificity is unknown. These data belong to a study of T-cell reconstitution after alpha-beta-depleted transplantation in children. Findings and limits, study-wide: Several hundred graft clones that had expanded were reportedly the source of alpha-beta T cells about two months after transplant. Where some patients showed high TCRbeta diversity at day 60, it came from recipient T cells and thymic progenitors that had survived. Fresh T-cell production supplied most of the T-cell counts and diversity seen one year after transplant.

Trimming took 5 bases from V and 4 from J; bases not matched to a gene: 4. This CDR3 has 15 amino acids. Unique molecular identifiers were used in preparing the TCRbeta library. TCRdb analysed the PCR reads with MiXCR anew, one entry per CDR3 protein. Of hundreds of thousands of distinct CDR3 sequences in the sample, 20% to 25% were seen once. This sequence joins TRBV12-3 or TRBV12-4 and TRBJ2-5; TRBD2 aligns across 13 bases. The sample in question was PBMCs, mostly from graft donor cells, obtained 360 days after TCRalphabeta/CD19-depleted stem cell transplant. This receptor was obtained from a boy under two years old who had a stem cell transplant for acute myeloid leukemia, so the T cells may come from the graft donor. CDR3 in amino acids: CASSIWTSGGETQYF. The CDR3 DNA reads TGTGCCAGCAGTATCTGGACTAGCGGGGGAGAGACCCAGTACTTC.